This T cell receptor beta chain was identified during a study of blood T cell repertoires in COVID-19. Overall study context: COVID-19 samples collected from the United States, Italy and Spain covered acute and convalescent phases.

TCRdb keeps only in-frame clones here, not all; method: immunoSEQ multiplex PCR. The sample yields 150,000 to 200,000 clones, 70% to 90% seen once. Deletions cut 6 bases from V and 4 bases from J, with 12 bases between. In germline, CDR1 is MNHEY, CDR2 SVGEGT. The CDR3 sequence is 13 residues long. Sequencing was done on a sample of peripheral blood. The rearrangement links TRBV6-2 or TRBV6-3 to TRBJ1-2; TRBD1 might be the D (6 bases). This clonotype was sampled from a person in their 70s with COVID-19, enrolled during active disease. CDR3 DNA: TGTGCCAGCAGCTCCGGGACACCCTATGGCTACACCTTC. Translating it yields CASSSGTPYGYTF.